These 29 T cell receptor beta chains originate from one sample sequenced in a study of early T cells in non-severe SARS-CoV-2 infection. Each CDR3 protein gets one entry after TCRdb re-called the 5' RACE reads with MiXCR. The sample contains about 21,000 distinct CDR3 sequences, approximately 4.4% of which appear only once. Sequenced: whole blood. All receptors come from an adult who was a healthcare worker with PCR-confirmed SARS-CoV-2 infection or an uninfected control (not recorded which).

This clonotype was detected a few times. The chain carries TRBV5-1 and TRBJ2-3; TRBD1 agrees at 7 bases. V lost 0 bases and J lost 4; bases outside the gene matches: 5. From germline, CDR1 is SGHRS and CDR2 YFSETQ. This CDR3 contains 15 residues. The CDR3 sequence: CASSLVQGFADTQYF. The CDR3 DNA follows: TGCGCCAGCAGCTTGGTACAGGGGTTTGCAGATACGCAGTATTTT.

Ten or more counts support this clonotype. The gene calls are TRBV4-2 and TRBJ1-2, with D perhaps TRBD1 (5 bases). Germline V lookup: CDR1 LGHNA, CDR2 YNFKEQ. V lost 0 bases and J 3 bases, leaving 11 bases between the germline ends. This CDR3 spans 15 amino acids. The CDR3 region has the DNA TGTGCCAGCAGCCAAGAATGGGGCACCGACTATGGCTACACCTTC. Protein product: CASSQEWGTDYGYTF.

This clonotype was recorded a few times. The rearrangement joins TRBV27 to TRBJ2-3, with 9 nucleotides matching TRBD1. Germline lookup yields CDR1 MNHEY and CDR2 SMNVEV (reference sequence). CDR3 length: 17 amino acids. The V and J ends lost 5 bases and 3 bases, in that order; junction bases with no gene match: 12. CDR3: CASSDPIRTGATDTQYF. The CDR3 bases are TGTGCCAGCAGTGACCCAATTCGGACAGGGGCGACAGATACGCAGTATTTT.

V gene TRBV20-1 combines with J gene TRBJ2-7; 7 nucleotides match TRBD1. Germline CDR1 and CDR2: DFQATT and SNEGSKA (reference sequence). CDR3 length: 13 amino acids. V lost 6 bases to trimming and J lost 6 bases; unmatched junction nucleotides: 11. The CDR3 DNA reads TGCAGTGCACGGTTGACAGGGACCGGCGAGCAGTACTTC. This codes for CSARLTGTGEQYF.

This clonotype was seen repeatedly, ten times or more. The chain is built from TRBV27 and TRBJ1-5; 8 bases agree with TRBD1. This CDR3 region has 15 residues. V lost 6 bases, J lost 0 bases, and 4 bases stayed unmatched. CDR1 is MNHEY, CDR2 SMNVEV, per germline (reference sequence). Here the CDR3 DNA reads TGTGCCAGCAGATTACAGGGGGTTAGCAATCAGCCCCAGCATTTT. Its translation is CASRLQGVSNQPQHF.

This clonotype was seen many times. The CDR3 region has the DNA TGTGCCAGCAGCTTGACAGGGGACGGTTTCTATGGCTACACCTTC. It specifies CASSLTGDGFYGYTF. This chain uses TRBV11-2 with TRBJ1-2; TRBD1 matches 8 bases. Losses at the gene ends were 3 bases for V and 4 bases for J; bases not matched to a gene: 7. The CDR3 has 15 amino acids. CDR1 is SGHAT, CDR2 FQNNGV, per germline.

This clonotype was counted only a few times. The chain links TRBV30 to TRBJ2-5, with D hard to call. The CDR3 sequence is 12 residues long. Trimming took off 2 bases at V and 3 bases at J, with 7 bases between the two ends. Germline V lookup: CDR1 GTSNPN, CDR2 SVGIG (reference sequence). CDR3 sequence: CAWSLAKETQYF. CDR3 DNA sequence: TGTGCCTGGAGTTTAGCAAAAGAGACCCAGTACTTC. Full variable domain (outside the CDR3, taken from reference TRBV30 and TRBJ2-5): SQTIHQWPATLVQPVGSPLSLECTVEGTSNPNLYWYRQAAGRGLQLLFYSVGIGQISSEVPQNLSASRPQDRQFILSSKKLLLSDSGFYLCAWSLAKETQYFGPGTRLLVL.

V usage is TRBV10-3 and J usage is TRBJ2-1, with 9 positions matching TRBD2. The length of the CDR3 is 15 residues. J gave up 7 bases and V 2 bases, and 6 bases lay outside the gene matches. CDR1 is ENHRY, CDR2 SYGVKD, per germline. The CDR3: CAISEIAGVGNEQFF. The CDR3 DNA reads TGTGCCATCAGTGAGATAGCGGGGGTTGGTAATGAGCAGTTCTTC.

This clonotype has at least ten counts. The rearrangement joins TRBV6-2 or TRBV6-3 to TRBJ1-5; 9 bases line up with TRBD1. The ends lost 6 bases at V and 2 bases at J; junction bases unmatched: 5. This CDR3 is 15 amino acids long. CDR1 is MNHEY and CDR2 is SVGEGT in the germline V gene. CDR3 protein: CASRTTGGGNQPQHF. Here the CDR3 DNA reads TGTGCCAGCAGAACGACAGGGGGAGGCAATCAGCCCCAGCATTTT.

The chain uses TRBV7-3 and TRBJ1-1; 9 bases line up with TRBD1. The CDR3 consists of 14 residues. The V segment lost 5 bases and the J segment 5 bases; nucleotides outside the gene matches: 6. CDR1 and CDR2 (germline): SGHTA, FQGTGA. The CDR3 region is CASSDTGGRTEAFF. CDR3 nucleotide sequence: TGTGCCAGCAGCGATACAGGGGGCCGAACTGAAGCTTTCTTT.

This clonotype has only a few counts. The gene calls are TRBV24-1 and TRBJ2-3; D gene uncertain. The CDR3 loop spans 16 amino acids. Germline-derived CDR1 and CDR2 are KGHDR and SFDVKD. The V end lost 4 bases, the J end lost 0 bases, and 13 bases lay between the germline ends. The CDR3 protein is CATSDPTTTSTDTQYF. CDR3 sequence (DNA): TGTGCCACCAGTGACCCGACAACCACTAGCACAGATACGCAGTATTTT.

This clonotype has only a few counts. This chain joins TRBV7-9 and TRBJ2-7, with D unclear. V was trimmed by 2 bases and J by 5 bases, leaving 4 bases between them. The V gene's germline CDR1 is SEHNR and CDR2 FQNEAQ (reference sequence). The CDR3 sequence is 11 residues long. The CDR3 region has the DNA TGTGCCAGCAGCTTAACCCACGAGCAGTACTTC. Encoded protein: CASSLTHEQYF.

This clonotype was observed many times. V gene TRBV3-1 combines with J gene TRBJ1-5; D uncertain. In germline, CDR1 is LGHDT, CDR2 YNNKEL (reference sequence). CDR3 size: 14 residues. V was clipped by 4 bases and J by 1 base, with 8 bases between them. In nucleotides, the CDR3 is TGTGCCAGCAGCCCCCAGTTGAGCAATCAGCCCCAGCATTTT. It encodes CASSPQLSNQPQHF.

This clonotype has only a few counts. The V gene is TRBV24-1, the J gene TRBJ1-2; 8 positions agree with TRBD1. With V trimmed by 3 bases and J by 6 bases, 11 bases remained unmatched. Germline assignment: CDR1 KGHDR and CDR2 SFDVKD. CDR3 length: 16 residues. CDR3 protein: CATSDPDRGLLHGYTF. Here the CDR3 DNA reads TGTGCCACCAGTGATCCCGACAGGGGATTACTCCATGGCTACACCTTC.

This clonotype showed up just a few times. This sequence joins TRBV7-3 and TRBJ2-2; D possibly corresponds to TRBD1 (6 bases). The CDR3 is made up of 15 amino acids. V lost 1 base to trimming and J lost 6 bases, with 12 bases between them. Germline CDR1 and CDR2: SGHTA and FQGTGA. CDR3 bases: TGTGCCAGCAGCTTAATGAACAGGGTCGCCGGGGAGCTGTTTTTT. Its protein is CASSLMNRVAGELFF.

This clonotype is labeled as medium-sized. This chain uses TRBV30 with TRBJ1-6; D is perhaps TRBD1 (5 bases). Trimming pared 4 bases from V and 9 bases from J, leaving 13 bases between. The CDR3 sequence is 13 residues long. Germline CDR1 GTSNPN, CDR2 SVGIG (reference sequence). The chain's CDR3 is CAWIGDRGSPLHF. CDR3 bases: TGTGCCTGGATCGGGGACCGCGGTTCACCCCTCCACTTT.

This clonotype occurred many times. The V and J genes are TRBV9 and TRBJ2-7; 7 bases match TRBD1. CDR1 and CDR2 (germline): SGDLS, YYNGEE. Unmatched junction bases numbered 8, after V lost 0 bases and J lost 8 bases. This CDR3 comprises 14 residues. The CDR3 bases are TGTGCCAGCAGCGTAGAAGGGGGCCCTACTAAGCAGTACTTC. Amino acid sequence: CASSVEGGPTKQYF.

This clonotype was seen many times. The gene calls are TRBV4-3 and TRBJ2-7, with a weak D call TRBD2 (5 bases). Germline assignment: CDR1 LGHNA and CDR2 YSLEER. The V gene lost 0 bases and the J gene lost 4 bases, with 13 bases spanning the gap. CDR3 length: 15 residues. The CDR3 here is CASSQDARGSYEQYF. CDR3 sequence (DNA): TGCGCCAGCAGCCAAGATGCTAGAGGGTCGTACGAGCAGTACTTC.

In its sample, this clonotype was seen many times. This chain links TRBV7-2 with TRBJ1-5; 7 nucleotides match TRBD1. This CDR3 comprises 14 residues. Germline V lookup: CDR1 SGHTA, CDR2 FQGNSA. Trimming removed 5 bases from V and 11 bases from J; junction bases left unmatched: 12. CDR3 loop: CASSPRDSGSSQHF. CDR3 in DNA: TGTGCCAGCAGCCCGAGGGACAGTGGCTCGTCCCAGCATTTT.

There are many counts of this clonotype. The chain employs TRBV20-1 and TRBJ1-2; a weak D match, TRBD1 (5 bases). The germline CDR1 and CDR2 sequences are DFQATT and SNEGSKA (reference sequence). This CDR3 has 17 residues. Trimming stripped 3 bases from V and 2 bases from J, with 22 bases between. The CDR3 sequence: CSARAISGQRINYGYTF. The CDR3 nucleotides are TGCAGTGCTAGGGCGATTTCAGGGCAGCGAATAAACTATGGCTACACCTTC.

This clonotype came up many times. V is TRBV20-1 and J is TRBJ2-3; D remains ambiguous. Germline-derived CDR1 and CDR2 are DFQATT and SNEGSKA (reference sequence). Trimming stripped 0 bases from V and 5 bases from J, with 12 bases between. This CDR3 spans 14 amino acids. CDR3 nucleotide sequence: TGCAGTGCTAGAGATCTCCGTGGGGTAGATACGCAGTATTTT. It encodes CSARDLRGVDTQYF.

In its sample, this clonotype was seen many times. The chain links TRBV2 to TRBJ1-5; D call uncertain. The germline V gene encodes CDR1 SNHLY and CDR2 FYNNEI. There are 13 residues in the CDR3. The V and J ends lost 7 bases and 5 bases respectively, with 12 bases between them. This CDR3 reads CASKVELDQPQHF. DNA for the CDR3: TGTGCCAGCAAGGTAGAGCTAGATCAGCCCCAGCATTTT.

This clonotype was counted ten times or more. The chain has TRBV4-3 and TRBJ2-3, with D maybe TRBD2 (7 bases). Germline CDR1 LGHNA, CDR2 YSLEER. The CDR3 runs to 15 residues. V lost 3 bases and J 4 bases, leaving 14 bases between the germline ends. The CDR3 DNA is TGCGCCAGCAGCCATCGGAGGGGGGGATCAGATACGCAGTATTTT. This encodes CASSHRRGGSDTQYF.

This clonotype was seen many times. The CDR3 coding sequence is TGTGCCAGCAGTCCTACTGGGGCAGTTAATTCACCCCTCCACTTT. It is translated as CASSPTGAVNSPLHF. V is TRBV27 and J is TRBJ1-6; weak D call: TRBD1 (5 bases). Trimming cost V 5 bases and J 6 bases, with 14 bases left between them. The CDR3 loop spans 15 amino acids. Germline loops: CDR1 MNHEY, CDR2 SMNVEV (reference sequence).

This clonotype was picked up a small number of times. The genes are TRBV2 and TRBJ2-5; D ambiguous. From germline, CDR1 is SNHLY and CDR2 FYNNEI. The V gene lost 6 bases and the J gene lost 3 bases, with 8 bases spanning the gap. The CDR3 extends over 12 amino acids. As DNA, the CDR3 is TGTGCCAGCAGCCGAGGTGAAGAGACCCAGTACTTC. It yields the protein CASSRGEETQYF.

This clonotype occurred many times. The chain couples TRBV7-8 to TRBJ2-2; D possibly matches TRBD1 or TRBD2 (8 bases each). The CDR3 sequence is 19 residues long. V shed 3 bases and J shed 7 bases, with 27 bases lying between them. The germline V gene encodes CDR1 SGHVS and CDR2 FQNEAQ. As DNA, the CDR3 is TGTGCCAGCAGCTTCACGCGGGGGGCTCAGGGGGCTCAAAGCGGGGAGCTGTTTTTT. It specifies CASSFTRGAQGAQSGELFF.

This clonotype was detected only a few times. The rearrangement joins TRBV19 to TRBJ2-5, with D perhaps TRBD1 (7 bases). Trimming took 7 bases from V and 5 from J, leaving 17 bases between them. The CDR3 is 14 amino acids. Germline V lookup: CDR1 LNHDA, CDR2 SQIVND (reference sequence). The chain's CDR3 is CASNNRGGEETQYF. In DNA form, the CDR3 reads TGTGCCAGTAATAACAGGGGAGGCGAGGAGACCCAGTACTTC.

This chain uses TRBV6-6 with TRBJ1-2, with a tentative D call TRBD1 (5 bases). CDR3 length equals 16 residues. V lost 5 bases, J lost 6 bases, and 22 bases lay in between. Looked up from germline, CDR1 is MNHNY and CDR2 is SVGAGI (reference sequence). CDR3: CASSTGALTGPDGYTF. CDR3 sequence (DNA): TGTGCCAGCAGTACCGGGGCCCTGACGGGGCCCGATGGCTACACCTTC.

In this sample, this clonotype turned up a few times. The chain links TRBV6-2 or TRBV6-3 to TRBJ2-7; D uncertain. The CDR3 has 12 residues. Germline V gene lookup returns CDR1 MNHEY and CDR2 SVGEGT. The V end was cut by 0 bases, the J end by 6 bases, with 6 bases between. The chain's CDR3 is CASSYSSGEQYF. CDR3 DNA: TGTGCCAGCAGTTACTCGAGTGGCGAGCAGTACTTC.